This section outlines one TCR beta chain sequence together with its context. Its antigen remains undetermined. No base-level quality is on record; no much larger clone is a single base apart. These data are taken from a study of blood T cells in healthy people across ages (dated by TCRdb to the mid-2010s). Study-wide context: Template switching captured roughly one uniquely barcoded TCR beta cDNA molecule per two T cells in model experiments. To avoid experimental bias, donors of different ages were spread randomly across the sequencing lanes. Using the same blood draw, the study looked at two additional independent replicas of 1 million unique cDNA reads for two donors, one aged 18 to 29 and the other aged 80 or older. Donors were grouped into four age groups: young (average about 15 years), middle-aged (less than 40), aged (around 60) and long-lived (roughly 80). To track age-related changes in TCR beta repertoire diversity, the study relied on deep sequencing normalized with unique cDNA molecular identifiers.

Library generation was performed with 5' RACE. The instrument was an Illumina HiSeq 2500. A second PCR of roughly 6 to 12 cycles was run with a J-beta primer mix and a sample-barcoded 5' primer. A unique molecular identifier was introduced onto each TCR beta cDNA molecule by a template-switch 5' adaptor carrying 12 random nucleotides. At least 2.5 million CDR3-containing paired-end reads were obtained from each sample. First-strand cDNA synthesis was performed from all RNA using the Mint cDNA synthesis kit, with priming by a TRBC-specific oligonucleotide. After uracil-DNA glycosylase treatment, a first 18-cycle PCR used universal primers M1SS and BC2_uni_R on all cDNA. The authors' analysis ran thus. For normalization, 1 million high-quality reads were randomly selected from each sample, with every read carrying a distinct molecular identifier. Reads sharing molecular identifiers were discarded rather than binned into consensus sequences. MiTCR, set to a Q25 quality threshold and the strictest error-elimination algorithm, was used for CDR3 identification, clonotype clustering and error correction. Lower-bound total TCR beta diversity was estimated with a nonparametric unseen species model using Euler transformation. TCRdb passed the public sequencing reads through fastp at Q25 and MiXCR, retaining productive beta sequences. CDR3 protein duplicates are merged, each entry listing the most common genes and DNA. These V and J calls rely on TCRdb rather than the paper's analysis. The sample table holds more than 1 million distinct CDR3 sequences, of which 40% to 50% were seen once. The top ten hold 15% to 20% of the sample.

The donors were about 40 Caucasian individuals from Russia, aged about 6 to 100 years, who were systemically healthy. Each donor gave approximately 9.3 milliliters of peripheral blood, collected into EDTA-treated Vacutainer tubes. Ficoll-Paque density-gradient centrifugation was used to isolate PBMCs, with at least 6.5 million obtained per sample. Total RNA, at least 6 micrograms per sample, was extracted from PBMCs with Trizol reagent. The percentages of naive CD45RAhigh/CD27high T cells were determined by flow cytometry on a PBMC aliquot from every donor. From a lookup of the germline V gene, CDR1 and CDR2 are SGHRS and YFSETQ. From cysteine to phenylalanine, the CDR3 is 15 amino acids long. Kept here is only the CDR3 DNA, which spans 45 bases and is read in frame from base 1. Overall study outcomes, separate from this receptor: There was a strong correlation between observed TCR beta diversity and the percentage of naive T cells measured by flow cytometry. Compared with the aged group, the long-lived group had more naive CD4+ T cells, fewer expanded clones and increased TCR diversity, suggesting age selection. Observed TCR beta diversity per million T cells fell roughly linearly with age, and a significant reduction was already apparent by age approximately 41. Bulk unsorted PBMC profiling prevented conclusive comparison of naive and antigen-experienced compartments. Donor CMV infection status was unknown, potentially confounding age-related changes in expanded clonotypes. Estimates of total diversity based on one million sequenced T cells were regarded as lower bounds and as underestimates.

The source material was blood. This TCR was sampled from a woman aged 60-75 years in good health. The chain links TRBV5-1 with TRBJ2-7; the central 9 bases match TRBD2. The better agreement between TRBJ2-5 and the DNA end casts doubt on the J call. The DNA sequence is TGCGCCGGCCAACAGGGTAGCGGGAGTAGAGAGACCCAGTACTTC. Its protein is CAGQQGSGSRETQYF.